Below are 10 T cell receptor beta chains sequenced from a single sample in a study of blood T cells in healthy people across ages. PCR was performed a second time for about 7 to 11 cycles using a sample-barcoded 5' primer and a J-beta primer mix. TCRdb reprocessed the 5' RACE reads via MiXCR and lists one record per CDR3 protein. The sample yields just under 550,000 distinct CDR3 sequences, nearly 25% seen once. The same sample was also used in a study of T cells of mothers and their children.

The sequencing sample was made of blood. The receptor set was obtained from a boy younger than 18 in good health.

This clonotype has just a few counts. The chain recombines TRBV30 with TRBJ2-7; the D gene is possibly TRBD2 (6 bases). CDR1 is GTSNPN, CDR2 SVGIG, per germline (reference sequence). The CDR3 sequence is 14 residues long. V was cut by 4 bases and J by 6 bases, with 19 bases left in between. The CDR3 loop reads CAWKMGGSSSEQYF. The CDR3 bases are TGTGCCTGGAAGATGGGGGGATCCTCATCCGAGCAGTACTTC.

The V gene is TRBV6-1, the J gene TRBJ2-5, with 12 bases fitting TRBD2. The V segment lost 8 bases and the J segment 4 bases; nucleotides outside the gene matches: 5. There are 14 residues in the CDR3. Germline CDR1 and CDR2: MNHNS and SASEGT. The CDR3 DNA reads TGTGCCAGCGCCCTGACTAGCGGGGGAGAGACCCAGTACTTC. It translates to CASALTSGGETQYF.

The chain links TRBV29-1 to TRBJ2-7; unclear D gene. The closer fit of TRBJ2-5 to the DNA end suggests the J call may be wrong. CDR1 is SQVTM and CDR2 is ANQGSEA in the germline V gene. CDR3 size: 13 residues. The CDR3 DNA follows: TGCAGCGTTGCAGGTGGGGAAGTAGAGACCCAGTACTTC. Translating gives CSVAGGEVETQYF.

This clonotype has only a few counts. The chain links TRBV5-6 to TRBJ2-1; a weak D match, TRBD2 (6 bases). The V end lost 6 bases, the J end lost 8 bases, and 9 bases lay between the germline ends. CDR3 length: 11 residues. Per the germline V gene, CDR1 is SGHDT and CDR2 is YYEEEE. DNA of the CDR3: TGTGCCAGCACCTCGGGAGATGAGCAGTTCTTC. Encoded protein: CASTSGDEQFF.

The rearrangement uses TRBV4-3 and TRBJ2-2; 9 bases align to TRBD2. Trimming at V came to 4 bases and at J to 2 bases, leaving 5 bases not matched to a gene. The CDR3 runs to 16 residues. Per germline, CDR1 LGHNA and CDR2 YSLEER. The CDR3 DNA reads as TGCGCCAGCAGCCCCGGGACTAGCACAAACACCGGGGAGCTGTTTTTT. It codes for CASSPGTSTNTGELFF.

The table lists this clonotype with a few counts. Here the CDR3 reads CASSFRDRTEGEQYF. CDR3 nucleotide sequence: TGCGCCAGCAGCTTCAGGGACCGGACCGAGGGCGAGCAGTACTTC. The chain joins TRBV5-1 to TRBJ2-7; D may correspond to TRBD1 or TRBD2 (5 bases each). V lost 2 bases and J 6 bases, leaving 18 bases between the germline ends. This CDR3 contains 15 residues. Germline V gene sequence: CDR1 SGHRS, CDR2 YFSETQ.

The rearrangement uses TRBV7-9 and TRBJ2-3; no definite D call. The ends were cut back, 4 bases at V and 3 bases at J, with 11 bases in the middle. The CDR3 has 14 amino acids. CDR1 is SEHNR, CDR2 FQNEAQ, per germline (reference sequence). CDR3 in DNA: TGTGCCAGCAGCTCCATACCTTCGACAGATACGCAGTATTTT. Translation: CASSSIPSTDTQYF.

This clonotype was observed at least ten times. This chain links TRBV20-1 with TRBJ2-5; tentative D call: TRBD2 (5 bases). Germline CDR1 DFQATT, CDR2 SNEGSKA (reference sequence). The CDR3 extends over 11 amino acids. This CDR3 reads CRTTRLETQYF. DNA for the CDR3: TGCAGAACTACTAGATTGGAGACCCAGTACTTC.

CDR3 nucleotide sequence: TGCAGTGCTAGGGTCCCCCGGGGACTACCCAACGAGCAGTACTTC. Translating gives CSARVPRGLPNEQYF. V and J are TRBV20-1 and TRBJ2-5; 7 bases are a match to TRBD2. The DNA end lines up better with TRBJ2-7; the J call may be wrong. The CDR3 extends over 15 amino acids. CDR1 is DFQATT and CDR2 is SNEGSKA in the germline V gene (reference sequence).

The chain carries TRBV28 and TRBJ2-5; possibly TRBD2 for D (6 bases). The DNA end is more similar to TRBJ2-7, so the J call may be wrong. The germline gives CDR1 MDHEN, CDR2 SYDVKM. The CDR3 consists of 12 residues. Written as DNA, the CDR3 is TGTGCCAGCAGGGGAGGACTCTACGAGCAGTACTTC. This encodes CASRGGLYEQYF.